A single sample gave rise to the 32 T cell receptor beta chains below, sequenced in a study of cytomegalovirus exposure and HLA in healthy donors. PCR amplification relied on 60 Vbeta primers (plus 13 Jbeta primers). Method: immunoSEQ multiplex PCR; TCRdb's copy keeps in-frame clones and lacks some. Of 150,000 to 200,000 clones in the sample, roughly 78% are singletons; the top ten hold 0.65% to 0.75%. Sequencing was carried out using PBMCs. The receptors originated from a woman aged 40 to 50 in good health and CMV-seronegative.

As for this clone: The junction departs from germline at one end; a sequencing error may be responsible. The V call is TRBV7-7, the J call TRBJ2-5, with D perhaps TRBD2 (7 bases). This CDR3 spans 15 amino acids. Germline CDR1 and CDR2: SSHAT and FNYEAQ (reference sequence). The CDR3 loop reads CASSPQGGGGETQYF. The CDR3 coding sequence is TGTGCTAGCAGCCCACAGGGAGGGGGGGGAGAGACCCAGTACTTC. Variable domain in full (rest from reference TRBV7-7 and TRBJ2-5): GAGVSQSPRYKVTKRGQDVTLRCDPISSHATLYWYQQALGQGPEFLTYFNYEAQPDKSGLPSDRFSAERPEGSISTLTIQRTEQRDSAMYRCASSPQGGGGETQYFGPGTRLLVL.

This chain connects TRBV19 to TRBJ2-7, with 11 bases aligning to TRBD2. The CDR3 runs to 15 residues. J lost 0 bases, V lost 5 bases, and 3 bases had no gene match. The germline CDR1 and CDR2 sequences are LNHDA and SQIVND (reference sequence). The CDR3 nucleotides read TGTGCCAGTAGTGAGACTAGCGGGGCCTCCTACGAGCAGTACTTC. It is translated as CASSETSGASYEQYF.

J is TRBJ2-7 and V is TRBV6-5, with 9 bases aligning to TRBD2. V lost 5 bases to trimming and J lost 3 bases; unmatched junction nucleotides: 5. CDR3 length: 14 amino acids. Germline V gene sequence: CDR1 MNHEY, CDR2 SVGAGI. CDR3 region: CASSIAGAGYEQYF. In DNA, the CDR3 is TGTGCCAGCAGTATAGCGGGAGCCGGCTACGAGCAGTACTTC.

The chain links TRBV7-8 to TRBJ1-1, with D uncertain. The CDR3 is made up of 15 amino acids. Germline loops: CDR1 SGHVS, CDR2 FQNEAQ. Trimming pared 0 bases from V and 6 bases from J, leaving 14 bases between. This CDR3 reads CASSLAFPLAAEAFF. As DNA, the CDR3 is TGTGCCAGCAGCTTAGCATTTCCCTTGGCAGCTGAAGCTTTCTTT.

The CDR3 protein is CASSRQTGPGNTIYF. The CDR3 DNA follows: TGTGCCAGCAGCCGCCAGACAGGACCTGGAAACACCATATATTTT. V is TRBV5-5 and J is TRBJ1-3; weak D call: TRBD1 (6 bases). Trimming took off 4 bases at V and 2 bases at J, with 13 bases between the two ends. From germline, CDR1 is SGHKS and CDR2 YYEKEE (reference sequence). The CDR3 has 15 residues.

The V gene is TRBV15, the J gene TRBJ1-1; unclear D gene. Trimming cost V 0 bases and J 0 bases, with 17 bases left between them. Looked up from germline, CDR1 is LNHNV and CDR2 is YYDKDF (reference sequence). There are 18 residues in the CDR3. CDR3 region: CATSRDLSRRDMNTEAFF. DNA for the CDR3: TGTGCCACCAGCAGAGATCTCTCCCGCCGGGATATGAACACTGAAGCTTTCTTT.

The gene calls are TRBV7-9 and TRBJ1-6, with 12 bases fitting TRBD1. The CDR3 runs to 18 residues. The V segment lost 4 bases and the J segment 7 bases; nucleotides outside the gene matches: 11. The germline V gene has CDR1 SEHNR and CDR2 FQNEAQ (reference sequence). The CDR3 here is CASSSPPGQGARNSPLHF. CDR3 coding DNA: TGTGCCAGCAGCTCTCCACCGGGACAGGGGGCAAGAAATTCACCCCTCCACTTT.

This chain uses TRBV6-1 with TRBJ2-5; TRBD2 aligns across 11 bases. V dropped 4 bases and J dropped 4; count of bases not matched to a gene: 2. The germline CDR1 and CDR2 sequences are MNHNS and SASEGT. CDR3 length: 14 residues. CDR3 nucleotide sequence: TGTGCCAGCAGTGGACTAGCGGGAAGAGAGACCCAGTACTTC. It translates to CASSGLAGRETQYF.

The chain has TRBV5-4 and TRBJ2-2; possible D gene TRBD2, 5 bases. Trimming pared 4 bases from V and 2 bases from J, leaving 9 bases between. The CDR3 extends over 14 amino acids. CDR1 SGHNT and CDR2 YYREEE come from the germline V gene (reference sequence). The DNA for the CDR3 is TGTGCCAGCAGCCCCCGGGGTAACACCGGGGAGCTGTTTTTT. It yields the protein CASSPRGNTGELFF.

The chain couples TRBV28 to TRBJ1-4, with TRBD1 matching 7 bases. The CDR3 has 14 amino acids. Trimming at V came to 8 bases and at J to 3 bases, leaving 6 bases not matched to a gene. CDR1 is MDHEN, CDR2 SYDVKM, per germline. The CDR3 is CASCRDRANEKLFF. The CDR3 DNA follows: TGTGCCAGCTGCCGGGACAGAGCTAATGAAAAACTGTTTTTT.

This chain links TRBV7-2 with TRBJ1-3, with D hard to call. This CDR3 region has 16 residues. Germline V gives CDR1 SGHTA, CDR2 FQGNSA. Trimming left V 5 bases short and J 0 bases short, with 14 bases between. The CDR3 spells CASSQEGFSSGNTIYF. CDR3 in DNA: TGTGCCAGCAGCCAGGAGGGATTTAGCTCTGGAAACACCATATATTTT.

This clone was seen only once. The chain couples TRBV10-3 to TRBJ2-1, with 9 positions matching TRBD2. CDR3 length: 17 amino acids. J gave up 2 bases and V 1 base, and 6 bases lay outside the gene matches. Germline CDR1 ENHRY, CDR2 SYGVKD. The CDR3 reads CAISELASGVTYNEQFF. DNA of the CDR3: TGTGCCATCAGTGAGTTGGCTAGCGGGGTTACCTACAATGAGCAGTTCTTC.

The chain has TRBV27 and TRBJ1-1; D unclear. Between the trimmed V and J ends, which lost 6 bases and 0 bases, there was a span of 17 bases. This CDR3 is 16 amino acids long. Germline V gives CDR1 MNHEY, CDR2 SMNVEV (reference sequence). CDR3 bases: TGTGCCAGCAGGGAGGACGGAGGTGGCCTGAACACTGAAGCTTTCTTT. Amino acids: CASREDGGGLNTEAFF.

CDR3 sequence reads: CASSYSTANTGELFF. The CDR3 DNA sequence: TGTGCCAGCAGTTACTCGACTGCTAACACCGGGGAGCTGTTTTTT. This chain links TRBV6-5 with TRBJ2-2, with D uncertain. Germline V CDR1 and CDR2: MNHEY, SVGAGI. Deletions cut 0 bases from V and 2 bases from J, with 7 bases between. The CDR3 consists of 15 residues.

The chain recombines TRBV7-9 with TRBJ1-6; D is unresolved. The CDR3 runs 15 residues. Germline loops: CDR1 SEHNR, CDR2 FQNEAQ (reference sequence). Trimming took 1 base from V and 7 from J, leaving 11 bases between them. CDR3 bases: TGTGCCAGCAGCTTAGTAACCACTTTCAATTCACCCCTCCACTTT. Translation gives CASSLVTTFNSPLHF.

DNA for the CDR3: TGTGCCAGCAGCCAAGAGGCAGGGAATGAAGCTTTCTTT. Its translation is CASSQEAGNEAFF. The V and J genes are TRBV4-2 and TRBJ1-1, with TRBD1 as a possible D gene (5 bases). Deletions cut 0 bases from V and 7 bases from J, with 9 bases between. The CDR3 loop spans 13 amino acids. CDR1 LGHNA and CDR2 YNFKEQ come from the germline V gene.

The chain links TRBV4-1 to TRBJ2-1, with a possible D match to TRBD1 (5 bases). The CDR3 runs 17 residues. The germline V and J ends were trimmed by 2 bases and 5 bases, with 19 bases remaining between them. The germline CDR1 and CDR2 sequences are MGHRA and YSYEKL. The CDR3 here is CASSQSSTGAQDNEQFF. CDR3 coding DNA: TGCGCCAGCAGCCAATCATCCACAGGTGCTCAGGACAATGAGCAGTTCTTC.

The J gene is TRBJ2-1, the V gene TRBV19; perhaps TRBD2 as D (5 bases). Germline V gene lookup returns CDR1 LNHDA and CDR2 SQIVND (reference sequence). Trimming took 9 bases from V and 5 from J, leaving 5 bases between them. This CDR3 has 10 residues. The CDR3 is CARRDNEQFF. The CDR3 region has the DNA TGTGCCAGGCGGGACAATGAGCAGTTCTTC.

This chain connects TRBV19 to TRBJ1-4, with 7 bases lining up with TRBD1. In germline, CDR1 is LNHDA, CDR2 SQIVND (reference sequence). This CDR3 region has 15 residues. V shed 5 bases and J 5 bases; nucleotides not matched to a gene: 8. The CDR3 sequence: CASSLDRVLNEKLFF. Written as DNA, the CDR3 is TGTGCCAGTAGTCTTGACAGGGTCCTAAATGAAAAACTGTTTTTT.

This chain connects TRBV5-1 to TRBJ2-2, with TRBD1 as a possible D gene (5 bases). V was shortened by 4 bases and J by 5 bases, with 15 bases between the two germline ends. This CDR3 has 15 amino acids. Germline V gene lookup returns CDR1 SGHRS and CDR2 YFSETQ. The CDR3 is CASSLITGPTGELFF. The CDR3 DNA reads as TGCGCCAGCAGCCTTATTACAGGTCCTACCGGGGAGCTGTTTTTT.

The chain has TRBV7-9 and TRBJ1-1; D might be TRBD1 (5 bases). The CDR3 runs to 14 residues. Germline CDR1 is SEHNR and CDR2 is FQNEAQ (reference sequence). V was clipped by 1 base and J by 5 bases, with 11 bases between them. CDR3 in amino acids: CASSLVQGRTEAFF. DNA of the CDR3: TGTGCCAGCAGCTTAGTTCAGGGTAGGACTGAAGCTTTCTTT.

This clone has more than one count but fewer than ten. The chain has TRBV5-1 and TRBJ1-6; 8 nucleotides line up with TRBD1. The CDR3 length is 14 residues. Germline-derived CDR1 and CDR2 are SGHRS and YFSETQ. V shed 0 bases, J shed 10 bases, and the junction held 3 bases outside the gene matches. The CDR3 is CASSLDRGLSPLHF. In DNA form, the CDR3 reads TGCGCCAGCAGCTTGGACAGGGGGTTATCACCCCTCCACTTT.

The chain is built from TRBV28 and TRBJ2-1, with TRBD1 matching over 10 bases. Per the germline V gene, CDR1 is MDHEN and CDR2 is SYDVKM. V shed 5 bases, J shed 5 bases, and the junction held 3 bases outside the gene matches. The CDR3 is 14 residues long. The CDR3 loop is CASSRTGGHNEQFF. The CDR3 DNA follows: TGTGCCAGCAGTCGGACAGGGGGTCACAATGAGCAGTTCTTC.

The chain couples TRBV6-5 to TRBJ1-2; the match to TRBD1 covers 7 bases. Unmatched junction bases numbered 11, after V lost 6 bases and J lost 4 bases. The germline V gene has CDR1 MNHEY and CDR2 SVGAGI. CDR3 size: 15 residues. For the CDR3, the DNA is TGTGCCAGCAGCCTCCGAAGGACAGGCATCTATGGCTACACCTTC. Amino acid sequence: CASSLRRTGIYGYTF.

A note on this clone: At one boundary the junction diverges from the germline segment, which might be a read error. The chain links TRBV5-6 to TRBJ2-2; 8 bases are a match to TRBD2. From germline, CDR1 is SGHDT and CDR2 YYEEEE. This CDR3 region has 16 residues. DNA of the CDR3: TGTGCCAGCAGCCAACTAGCGGAATTCAATACCGGGGAGCTGGTTTTT. This gives the protein CASSQLAEFNTGELVF.

This rearrangement joins TRBV2 to TRBJ1-2, with TRBD1 matching 7 bases. V gave up 9 bases and J gave up 2 bases; unmatched junction bases: 9. The germline gives CDR1 SNHLY, CDR2 FYNNEI. This CDR3 is built from 14 residues. CDR3 sequence (DNA): TGTGCCAGAGGAGGGGGCGCACAGAACTATGGCTACACCTTC. Translating gives CARGGGAQNYGYTF.

V is TRBV19 and J is TRBJ1-2; D call uncertain. Trimming removed 2 bases from V and 6 bases from J, with 7 bases in between. Germline assignment: CDR1 LNHDA and CDR2 SQIVND (reference sequence). This CDR3 spans 12 amino acids. The CDR3 sequence is CASSIWEDGYTF. The CDR3 DNA is TGTGCCAGTAGTATATGGGAGGATGGCTACACCTTC.

The rearrangement joins TRBV6-1 to TRBJ2-5, with TRBD2 matching 8 bases. The CDR3 is 15 amino acids. V lost 7 bases and J lost 4; bases outside the gene matches: 11. Germline lookup yields CDR1 MNHNS and CDR2 SASEGT. The CDR3 here is CASKDGGVYGETQYF. CDR3 coding DNA: TGTGCCAGCAAGGACGGGGGGGTCTATGGAGAGACCCAGTACTTC.

CDR3 DNA: TGTGCCAGCAGTCCCACGGACAGGGGGCGGACTGAAGCTTTCTTT. It encodes CASSPTDRGRTEAFF. The rearrangement uses TRBV6-5 and TRBJ1-1, with 11 bases lining up with TRBD1. V lost 5 bases, J lost 5 bases, and 7 bases stayed unmatched. The CDR3 has 15 residues. Germline values: CDR1 MNHEY, CDR2 SVGAGI.

The V call is TRBV9, the J call TRBJ1-2, with D perhaps matching TRBD1 (5 bases). Germline V lookup: CDR1 SGDLS, CDR2 YYNGEE. CDR3 length: 12 amino acids. V was clipped by 3 bases and J by 6 bases, with 9 bases between them. The CDR3 region is CASSAQVDGYTF. The CDR3 region has the DNA TGTGCCAGCAGCGCACAGGTGGATGGCTACACCTTC.

CDR3 loop: CASSMSQGTSTDTQYF. The CDR3 DNA reads TGTGCCAGTAGTATGTCCCAGGGCACTAGCACAGATACGCAGTATTTT. The chain combines TRBV19 with TRBJ2-3; possible D gene TRBD1, 5 bases. V lost 3 bases to trimming and J lost 0 bases, with 13 bases between them. CDR3 length: 16 residues. CDR1 LNHDA and CDR2 SQIVND come from the germline V gene (reference sequence).

The rearrangement uses TRBV18 and TRBJ1-1; tentative D call: TRBD1 (5 bases). The CDR3 spans 14 residues. Germline V gene lookup returns CDR1 KGHSH and CDR2 LQKENI. V was cut by 2 bases and J by 4 bases, with 11 bases left in between. DNA for the CDR3: TGTGCCAGCTCACCAGCGGGGGAGGTCACTGAAGCTTTCTTT. This codes for CASSPAGEVTEAFF. Complete variable domain (other parts from reference TRBV18 and TRBJ1-1): NAGVMQNPRHLVRRRGQEARLRCSPMKGHSHVYWYRQLPEEGLKFMVYLQKENIIDESGMPKERFSAEFPKEGPSILRIQQVVRGDSAAYFCASSPAGEVTEAFFGQGTRLTVV.